One and the same sample provided the 29 T cell receptor beta chains below, sequenced in a study of cytomegalovirus exposure and HLA in healthy donors. Researchers ran the PCR with 60 Vbeta and 13 Jbeta primers. Profiled with immunoSEQ multiplex PCR; TCRdb holds only in-frame clones, not every one. This sample carries over 200,000 clones, roughly 91% of them seen once, and the ten largest clones take approximately 1%. Sequencing was carried out using PBMCs. The receptors here all came from a woman between 18 and 30 years old in good health and CMV-seronegative.

This chain connects TRBV9 to TRBJ2-7; a possible D gene is TRBD2 (5 bases). The germline V and J ends were trimmed by 4 bases and 7 bases, with 18 bases remaining between them. This CDR3 has 14 amino acids. Germline V gene lookup returns CDR1 SGDLS and CDR2 YYNGEE. CDR3 sequence (DNA): TGTGCCAGCAGCAACCGCTCGGGGTCTGGAGAGCAGTACTTC. The encoded protein is CASSNRSGSGEQYF. The full variable domain, its missing parts supplied by reference TRBV9 and TRBJ2-7, is DSGVTQTPKHLITATGQRVTLRCSPRSGDLSVYWYQQSLDQGLQFLIQYYNGEERAKGNILERFSAQQFPDLHSELNLSSLELGDSALYFCASSNRSGSGEQYFGPGTRLTVT.

The chain recombines TRBV7-9 with TRBJ2-3; D is possibly TRBD1 (5 bases). With 6 bases removed from V and 2 bases from J, the gap between germline ends came to 21 bases. Germline V gene lookup returns CDR1 SEHNR and CDR2 FQNEAQ (reference sequence). The CDR3 has 17 residues. The CDR3 coding sequence is TGTGCCAGCAGATACGTAGCCAGGGAAGGGGTCACAGATACGCAGTATTTT. It specifies CASRYVAREGVTDTQYF.

The V gene is TRBV7-2, the J gene TRBJ1-2, with 9 bases identical to TRBD1. Germline V gene data show CDR1 as SGHTA and CDR2 as FQGNSA. The junction had 10 bases not matched to a gene; V was cut back by 5 bases and J by 9 bases. The CDR3 contains 14 residues. The CDR3 region has the DNA TGTGCCAGCAGCAACCTGGGACAGGGAGCCCGCTACACCTTC. It is translated as CASSNLGQGARYTF.

Notes on this clone: The same CDR3 can be traced to other DNA sequences in this sample. J is TRBJ2-2 and V is TRBV30, with 11 bases fitting TRBD1. V lost 0 bases and J lost 3; bases outside the gene matches: 0. Germline lookup yields CDR1 GTSNPN and CDR2 SVGIG (reference sequence). This CDR3 contains 15 residues. CDR3 nucleotides: TGTGCCTGGAGTGTGGGACAGGGGGACACCGGGGAGCTGTTTTTT. This encodes CAWSVGQGDTGELFF. The whole variable domain, remainder taken from reference TRBV30 and TRBJ2-2, is SQTIHQWPATLVQPVGSPLSLECTVEGTSNPNLYWYRQAAGRGLQLLFYSVGIGQISSEVPQNLSASRPQDRQFILSSKKLLLSDSGFYLCAWSVGQGDTGELFFGEGSRLTVL.

The chain employs TRBV4-2 and TRBJ1-3, with 9 bases that match TRBD1. This CDR3 comprises 17 residues. J gave up 0 bases and V 0 bases, and 3 bases lay outside the gene matches. The germline V gene encodes CDR1 LGHNA and CDR2 YNFKEQ. In nucleotides, the CDR3 is TGTGCCAGCAGCCAAGATACAGGGGGCATCTCTGGAAACACCATATATTTT. It translates to CASSQDTGGISGNTIYF.

The chain uses TRBV11-3 and TRBJ2-1; D perhaps matches TRBD1 (6 bases). The length of the CDR3 is 15 residues. Between the trimmed V and J ends, which lost 5 bases and 3 bases, there was a span of 14 bases. The germline gives CDR1 SGHNT, CDR2 YENEEA. The CDR3 nucleotides are TGTGCCAGCAGCCAGACCGGACAGAGCTACAATGAGCAGTTCTTC. Translated, it gives CASSQTGQSYNEQFF.

The chain joins TRBV7-2 to TRBJ1-2; D not resolved. Per the germline V gene, CDR1 is SGHTA and CDR2 is FQGNSA. The length of the CDR3 is 13 residues. Trimming left V 0 bases short and J 1 base short, with 3 bases between. The CDR3 reads CASSLAYNYGYTF. In DNA form, the CDR3 reads TGTGCCAGCAGCTTAGCATATAACTATGGCTACACCTTC.

The genes are TRBV6-1 and TRBJ1-5; no firm D call. Per the germline V gene, CDR1 is MNHNS and CDR2 is SASEGT. Trimming stripped 3 bases from V and 0 bases from J, with 9 bases between. The CDR3 totals 15 residues. This CDR3 reads CASSDRRISNQPQHF. CDR3 in DNA: TGTGCCAGCAGTGATCGGAGAATTAGCAATCAGCCCCAGCATTTT.

The rearrangement joins TRBV6-5 to TRBJ2-3; possibly TRBD2 for D (7 bases). The CDR3 loop spans 16 amino acids. V dropped 1 base and J dropped 6 bases, with 17 bases sitting between them. Germline loops: CDR1 MNHEY, CDR2 SVGAGI. The CDR3 DNA reads TGTGCCAGCAGTTACTTCGCTGGGGGGGGCGGGGATACGCAGTATTTT. Translating gives CASSYFAGGGGDTQYF.

The V call is TRBV10-3, the J call TRBJ2-7, with TRBD1 identical over 10 bases. This CDR3 comprises 13 residues. The ends lost 7 bases at V and 5 bases at J; junction bases unmatched: 5. Germline V gives CDR1 ENHRY, CDR2 SYGVKD. CDR3 region: CAITPGQGHEQYF. The DNA of the CDR3 is TGTGCCATCACCCCGGGACAGGGGCACGAGCAGTACTTC.

This chain links TRBV28 with TRBJ2-7; TRBD2 aligns across 12 bases. The J segment lost 4 bases and the V segment lost 6 bases, leaving 7 bases of the junction unmatched. Germline values: CDR1 MDHEN, CDR2 SYDVKM. The CDR3 is 15 amino acids. CDR3 DNA: TGTGCCAGCAGCCGCGGACTAGCGGGAAAATACGAGCAGTACTTC. This translates into CASSRGLAGKYEQYF. The variable domain in full, with the rest retrieved from reference TRBV28 and TRBJ2-7, is DVKVTQSSRYLVKRTGEKVFLECVQDMDHENMFWYRQDPGLGLRLIYFSYDVKMKEKGDIPEGYSVSREKKERFSLILESASTNQTSMYLCASSRGLAGKYEQYFGPGTRLTVT.

The chain joins TRBV25-1 to TRBJ1-5, with D unresolved. The CDR3 loop spans 16 amino acids. V lost 3 bases and J lost 6, with 18 bases in between. Per germline, CDR1 MGHDK and CDR2 SYGVNS. CDR3 in amino acids: CASSDGLEGSTQPQHF. The CDR3 DNA reads TGTGCCAGCAGTGATGGGCTCGAAGGATCTACTCAGCCCCAGCATTTT.

The chain uses TRBV29-1 and TRBJ1-1; D possibly corresponds to TRBD1 (6 bases). Between the trimmed V and J ends, which lost 4 bases and 8 bases, there was a span of 8 bases. Germline CDR1 and CDR2: SQVTM and ANQGSEA. This CDR3 has 10 amino acids. This CDR3 is CSVADREAFF. The DNA of the CDR3 is TGCAGCGTTGCCGACAGGGAAGCTTTCTTT.

The genes are TRBV30 and TRBJ1-2; 9 nucleotides align to TRBD1. CDR1 GTSNPN and CDR2 SVGIG come from the germline V gene (reference sequence). The V segment lost 3 bases and the J segment 6 bases; nucleotides outside the gene matches: 11. The CDR3 has 15 amino acids. The DNA for the CDR3 is TGTGCCTGGAGCGCCCAACAAGACAGGGGGGATGGCTACACCTTC. It specifies CAWSAQQDRGDGYTF.

The CDR3, as DNA: TGTGCCAGCAGCCAAGATCTGGGCCGAGAAGCTAACTATGGCTACACCTTC. Amino acids: CASSQDLGREANYGYTF. The chain combines TRBV4-2 with TRBJ1-2, with no clear D. Germline V gives CDR1 LGHNA, CDR2 YNFKEQ. The V end lost 0 bases, the J end lost 0 bases, and 14 bases lay between the germline ends. The CDR3 is 17 residues long.

The rearrangement joins TRBV19 to TRBJ1-2, with TRBD1 as a possible D gene (6 bases). CDR1 is LNHDA, CDR2 SQIVND, per germline (reference sequence). The CDR3 covers 14 residues. Trimming stripped 5 bases from V and 6 bases from J, with 16 bases between. The CDR3 spells CASSFPGQENGYTF. Written as DNA, the CDR3 is TGTGCCAGTAGTTTCCCGGGACAAGAGAATGGCTACACCTTC.

The gene calls are TRBV10-1 and TRBJ1-1, with 7 bases identical to TRBD1. V lost 6 bases to trimming and J lost 4 bases; unmatched junction nucleotides: 5. The CDR3 is 13 residues long. CDR1 and CDR2 (germline): WNHNN, SYGVQD (reference sequence). CDR3 loop: CASRQTGSTEAFF. The CDR3, as DNA: TGCGCCAGCAGGCAGACAGGGTCCACTGAAGCTTTCTTT.

Turning to this clone: Additional DNA sequences in this sample encode the identical CDR3. DNA for the CDR3: TGTGCCAGCAGCCGGGACAGCCTTAGCTCCTACGAGCAGTACTTC. Translated, it gives CASSRDSLSSYEQYF. This rearrangement joins TRBV7-9 to TRBJ2-7; 7 bases fit TRBD1. The CDR3 is 15 amino acids. The V and J ends lost 5 bases and 0 bases, in that order; junction bases with no gene match: 7. Looked up from germline, CDR1 is SEHNR and CDR2 is FQNEAQ (reference sequence).

This chain connects TRBV20-1 to TRBJ2-3, with unresolved D. The CDR3 is made up of 11 amino acids. The germline V gene encodes CDR1 DFQATT and CDR2 SNEGSKA (reference sequence). V was trimmed by 6 bases and J by 3 bases, leaving 7 bases between them. The CDR3 loop is CSAPVTDTQYF. In nucleotides, the CDR3 is TGCAGTGCACCGGTAACAGATACGCAGTATTTT.

J is TRBJ2-5 and V is TRBV4-2; TRBD2 matches 12 bases. V lost 3 bases to trimming and J lost 7 bases; unmatched junction nucleotides: 9. The CDR3 sequence is 16 residues long. The germline gives CDR1 LGHNA, CDR2 YNFKEQ. Here the CDR3 reads CASSQASGGAVGTQYF. The CDR3 DNA is TGTGCCAGCAGCCAGGCTAGCGGGGGGGCCGTGGGGACCCAGTACTTC.

The V and J genes are TRBV11-3 and TRBJ2-7, with 12 bases lining up with TRBD2. The germline CDR1 and CDR2 sequences are SGHNT and YENEEA. There are 16 residues in the CDR3. The ends lost 5 bases at V and 7 bases at J; junction bases unmatched: 12. The CDR3 sequence: CASSPGGLAGSGEQYF. CDR3 DNA sequence: TGTGCCAGCAGCCCGGGGGGACTAGCGGGTAGTGGAGAGCAGTACTTC.

This chain joins TRBV2 and TRBJ1-6; no definite D call. The germline V and J ends were trimmed by 4 bases and 10 bases, with 14 bases remaining between them. The length of the CDR3 is 14 residues. CDR1 SNHLY and CDR2 FYNNEI come from the germline V gene. The CDR3 DNA reads TGTGCCAGCAGTGCTCCAGGTTCGACATCACCCCTCCACTTT. Translated: CASSAPGSTSPLHF.

The gene calls are TRBV10-3 and TRBJ1-2; D gene uncertain. The V end was cut by 2 bases, the J end by 9 bases, with 7 bases between. The germline V gene has CDR1 ENHRY and CDR2 SYGVKD. The CDR3 has 11 residues. CDR3 sequence (DNA): TGTGCCATCAGTGAGCTATATAGCTACACCTTC. Its translation is CAISELYSYTF.

V gene TRBV14 combines with J gene TRBJ1-6; 7 nucleotides agree with TRBD1. The CDR3 runs to 15 residues. Per the germline V gene, CDR1 is SGHDN and CDR2 is FVKESK. Trimming took 4 bases from V and 4 from J; bases not matched to a gene: 4. The CDR3 protein is CASSPRTGYNSPLHF. The CDR3 region has the DNA TGTGCCAGCAGCCCCCGGACAGGATATAATTCACCCCTCCACTTT.

The chain joins TRBV4-2 to TRBJ2-1; 8 bases line up with TRBD2. V trimming: 0 bases; J trimming: 7 bases; junction bases outside the gene matches: 8. Germline V gene lookup returns CDR1 LGHNA and CDR2 YNFKEQ. The CDR3 covers 16 residues. CDR3 coding DNA: TGTGCCAGCAGCCAAGAGGCGAGCGGGAGAGCGAATGAGCAGTTCTTC. It yields the protein CASSQEASGRANEQFF.

The chain links TRBV18 to TRBJ2-2; D unresolved. Trimming removed 1 base from V and 5 bases from J, with 11 bases in between. CDR1 is KGHSH and CDR2 is LQKENI in the germline V gene. The length of the CDR3 is 15 residues. CDR3 in DNA: TGTGCCAGCTCACCACGGGTCGCCGGGACCGGGGAGCTGTTTTTT. Amino acid sequence: CASSPRVAGTGELFF.

This chain connects TRBV11-1 to TRBJ1-3; 8 bases are a match to TRBD1. This CDR3 contains 16 residues. Germline V gene sequence: CDR1 SGHAT, CDR2 FQDESV (reference sequence). The V gene end was trimmed by 2 bases and the J gene end by 4 bases; junction bases not matched to a gene: 7. The CDR3 spells CASSLRGQGRGNTIYF. Written as DNA, the CDR3 is TGTGCCAGCAGCTTACGAGGACAGGGAAGGGGAAACACCATATATTTT.

The chain couples TRBV13 to TRBJ2-5; D not resolved. This CDR3 has 15 amino acids. The germline CDR1 and CDR2 sequences are PRHDT and FYEKMQ (reference sequence). Deletions cut 5 bases from V and 1 base from J, with 14 bases between. The CDR3 bases are TGTGCCAGCAGCCCTCAGGTCTCCCCCCAAGAGACCCAGTACTTC. Residues: CASSPQVSPQETQYF. The entire variable domain, with the rest obtained from reference TRBV13 and TRBJ2-5, is as follows: AAGVIQSPRHLIKEKRETATLKCYPIPRHDTVYWYQQGPGQDPQFLISFYEKMQSDKGSIPDRFSAQQFSDYHSELNMSSLELGDSALYFCASSPQVSPQETQYFGPGTRLLVL.

This rearrangement joins TRBV5-1 to TRBJ2-3; 10 bases align to TRBD1. This CDR3 region has 14 residues. Germline V gives CDR1 SGHRS, CDR2 YFSETQ. The trim removed 4 bases at V and 6 bases at J, leaving 5 bases unmatched. The CDR3 is CASSPGQGIDTQYF. CDR3 nucleotide sequence: TGCGCCAGCAGCCCGGGACAGGGGATCGATACGCAGTATTTT. Based on the CDR3 plus reference TRBV5-1 and TRBJ2-3, the full variable domain is KAGVTQTPRYLIKTRGQQVTLSCSPISGHRSVSWYQQTPGQGLQFLFEYFSETQRNKGNFPGRFSGRQFSNSRSEMNVSTLELGDSALYLCASSPGQGIDTQYFGPGTRLTVL.